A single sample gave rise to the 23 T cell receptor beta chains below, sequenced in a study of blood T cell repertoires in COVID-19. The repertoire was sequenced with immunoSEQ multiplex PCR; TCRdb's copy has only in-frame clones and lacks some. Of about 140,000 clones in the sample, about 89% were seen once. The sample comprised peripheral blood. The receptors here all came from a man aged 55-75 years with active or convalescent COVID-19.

The CDR3 reads CASSQVGGGYTF. CDR3 in DNA: TGCGCCAGCAGCCAAGTGGGGGGAGGCTACACCTTC. The chain joins TRBV4-1 to TRBJ1-2; D is possibly TRBD1 (5 bases). V lost 1 base to trimming and J lost 8 bases, with 8 bases between them. Germline lookup yields CDR1 MGHRA and CDR2 YSYEKL. The CDR3 contains 12 residues.

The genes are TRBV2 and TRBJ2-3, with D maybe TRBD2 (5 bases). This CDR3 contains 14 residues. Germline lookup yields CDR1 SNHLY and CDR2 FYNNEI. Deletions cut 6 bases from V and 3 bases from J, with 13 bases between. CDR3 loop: CASRPRSGTDTQYF. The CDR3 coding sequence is TGTGCCAGCAGGCCCCGGTCGGGGACAGATACGCAGTATTTT.

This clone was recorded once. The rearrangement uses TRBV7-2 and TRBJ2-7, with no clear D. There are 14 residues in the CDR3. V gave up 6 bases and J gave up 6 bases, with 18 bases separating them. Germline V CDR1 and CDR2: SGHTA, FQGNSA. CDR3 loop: CASRQPALPGEQYF. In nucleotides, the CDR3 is TGTGCCAGCAGGCAGCCCGCGCTGCCGGGCGAGCAGTACTTC.

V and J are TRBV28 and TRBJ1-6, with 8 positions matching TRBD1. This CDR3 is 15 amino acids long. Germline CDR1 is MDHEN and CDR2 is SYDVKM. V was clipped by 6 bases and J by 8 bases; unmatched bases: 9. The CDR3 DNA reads TGTGCCAGCAGCACTTTAAGGACAGGGCATTCACCCCTCCACTTT. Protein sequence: CASSTLRTGHSPLHF.

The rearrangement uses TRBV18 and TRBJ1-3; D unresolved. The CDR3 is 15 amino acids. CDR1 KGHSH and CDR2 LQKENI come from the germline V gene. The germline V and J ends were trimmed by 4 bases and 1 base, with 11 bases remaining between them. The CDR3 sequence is CASSLPVGSGNTIYF. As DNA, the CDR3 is TGTGCCAGCTCACTCCCGGTCGGGTCTGGAAACACCATATATTTT.

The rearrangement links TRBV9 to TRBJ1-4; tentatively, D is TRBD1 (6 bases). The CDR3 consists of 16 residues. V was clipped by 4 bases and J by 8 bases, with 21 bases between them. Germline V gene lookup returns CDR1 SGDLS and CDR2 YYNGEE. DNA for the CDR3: TGTGCCAGCAGCTCCACCCCTGGGGGCTTAGGGGAAAAACTGTTTTTT. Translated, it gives CASSSTPGGLGEKLFF.

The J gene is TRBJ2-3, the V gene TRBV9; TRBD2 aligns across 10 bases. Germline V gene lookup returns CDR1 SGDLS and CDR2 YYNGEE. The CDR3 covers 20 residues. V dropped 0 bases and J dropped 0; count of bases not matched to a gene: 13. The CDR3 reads CASSVAPSGGHKTSTDTQYF. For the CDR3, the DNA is TGTGCCAGCAGCGTAGCCCCTAGCGGGGGTCACAAAACTAGCACAGATACGCAGTATTTT.

The DNA of the CDR3 is TGTGCCAGCAGCAGCCCAGGGTGGGGTTACAATGAGCAGTTCTTC. As protein: CASSSPGWGYNEQFF. This chain joins TRBV3-1 (or the pseudogene TRBV3-2) and TRBJ2-1; a possible D gene is TRBD1 (5 bases). The CDR3 runs to 15 residues. Germline values: CDR1 LGHDT, CDR2 YNNKEL (reference sequence). V lost 5 bases and J 4 bases, leaving 15 bases between the germline ends.

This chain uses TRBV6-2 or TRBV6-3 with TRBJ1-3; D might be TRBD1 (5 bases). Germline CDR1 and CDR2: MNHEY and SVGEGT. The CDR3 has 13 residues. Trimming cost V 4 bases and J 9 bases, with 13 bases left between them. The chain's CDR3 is CASSLTQGGTIYF. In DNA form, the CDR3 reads TGTGCCAGCAGTTTGACCCAGGGAGGCACCATATATTTT.

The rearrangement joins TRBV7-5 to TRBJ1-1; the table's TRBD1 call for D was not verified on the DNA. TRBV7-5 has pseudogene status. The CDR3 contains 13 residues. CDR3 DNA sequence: TGTGTCAGAAGCTTGTCAGGGGGCACTGAAGCTTTCTTT. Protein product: CVRSLSGGTEAFF.

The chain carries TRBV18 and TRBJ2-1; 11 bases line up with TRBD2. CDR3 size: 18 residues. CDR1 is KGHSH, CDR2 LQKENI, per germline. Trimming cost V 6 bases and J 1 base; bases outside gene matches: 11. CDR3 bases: TGTGCCAGCTCCAGGACTAGCGGGCGTGCGAATTCCTACAATGAGCAGTTCTTC. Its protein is CASSRTSGRANSYNEQFF. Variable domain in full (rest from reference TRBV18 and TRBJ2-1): NAGVMQNPRHLVRRRGQEARLRCSPMKGHSHVYWYRQLPEEGLKFMVYLQKENIIDESGMPKERFSAEFPKEGPSILRIQQVVRGDSAAYFCASSRTSGRANSYNEQFFGPGTRLTVL.

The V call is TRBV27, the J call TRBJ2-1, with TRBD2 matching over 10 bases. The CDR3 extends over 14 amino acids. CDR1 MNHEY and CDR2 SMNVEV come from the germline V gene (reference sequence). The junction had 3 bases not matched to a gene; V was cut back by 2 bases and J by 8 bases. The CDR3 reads CASSLGLAGDEQFF. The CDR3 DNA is TGTGCCAGCAGTTTAGGGCTAGCGGGAGATGAGCAGTTCTTC.

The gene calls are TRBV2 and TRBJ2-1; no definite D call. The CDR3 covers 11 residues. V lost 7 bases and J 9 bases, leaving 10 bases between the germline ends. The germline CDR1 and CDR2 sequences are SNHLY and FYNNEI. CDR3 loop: CASTYFGEQFF. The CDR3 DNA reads TGTGCCAGCACCTATTTCGGTGAGCAGTTCTTC.

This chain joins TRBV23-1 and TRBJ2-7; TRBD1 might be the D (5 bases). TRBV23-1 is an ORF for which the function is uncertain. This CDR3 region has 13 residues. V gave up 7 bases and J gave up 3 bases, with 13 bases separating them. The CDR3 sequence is CASTLTERYEQYF. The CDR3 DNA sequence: TGCGCCAGCACATTGACAGAGCGCTACGAGCAGTACTTC.

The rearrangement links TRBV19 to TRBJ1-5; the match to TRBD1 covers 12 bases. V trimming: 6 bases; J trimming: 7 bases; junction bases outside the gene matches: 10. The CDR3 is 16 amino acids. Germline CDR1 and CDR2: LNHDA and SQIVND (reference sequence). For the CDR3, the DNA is TGTGCCAGTAGCGGGGCCGGGACAGGGGGCCGACAGCCCCAGCATTTT. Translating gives CASSGAGTGGRQPQHF.

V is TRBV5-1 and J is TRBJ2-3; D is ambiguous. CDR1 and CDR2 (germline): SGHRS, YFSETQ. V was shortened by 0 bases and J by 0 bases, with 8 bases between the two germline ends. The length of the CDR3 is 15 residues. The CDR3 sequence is CASSLDQFSTDTQYF. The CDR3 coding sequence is TGCGCCAGCAGCTTGGATCAGTTTAGCACAGATACGCAGTATTTT.

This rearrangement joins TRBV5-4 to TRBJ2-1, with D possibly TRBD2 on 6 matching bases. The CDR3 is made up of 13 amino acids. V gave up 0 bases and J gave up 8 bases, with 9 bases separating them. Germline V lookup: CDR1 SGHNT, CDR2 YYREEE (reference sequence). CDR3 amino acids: CASSLVREDEQFF. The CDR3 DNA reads TGTGCCAGCAGCTTGGTTAGGGAGGATGAGCAGTTCTTC.

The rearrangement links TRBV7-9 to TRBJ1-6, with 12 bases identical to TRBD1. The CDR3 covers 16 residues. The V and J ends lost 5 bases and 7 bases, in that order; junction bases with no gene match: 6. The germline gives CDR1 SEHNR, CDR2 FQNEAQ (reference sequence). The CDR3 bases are TGTGCCAGCAGCGGAATGGGACAGGGGGCCAATTCACCCCTCCACTTT. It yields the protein CASSGMGQGANSPLHF. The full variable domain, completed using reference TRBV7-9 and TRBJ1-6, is DTGVSQNPRHKITKRGQNVTFRCDPISEHNRLYWYRQTLGQGPEFLTYFQNEAQLEKSRLLSDRFSAERPKGSFSTLEIQRTEQGDSAMYLCASSGMGQGANSPLHFGNGTRLTVT.

The CDR3 sequence: CASSNREALIFYGYTF. CDR3 DNA sequence: TGTGCCAGCAGCAATAGAGAGGCTCTGATATTCTATGGCTACACCTTC. The rearrangement uses TRBV21-1 and TRBJ1-2. TRBV21-1 is assigned pseudogene status. The CDR3 extends over 16 amino acids.

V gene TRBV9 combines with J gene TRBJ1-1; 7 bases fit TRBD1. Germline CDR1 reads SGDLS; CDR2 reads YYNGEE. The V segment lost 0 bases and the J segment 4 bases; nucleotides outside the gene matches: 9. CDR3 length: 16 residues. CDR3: CASSVADRAWGTEAFF. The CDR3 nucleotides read TGTGCCAGCAGCGTAGCCGACAGGGCATGGGGCACTGAAGCTTTCTTT. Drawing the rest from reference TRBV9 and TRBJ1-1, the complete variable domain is DSGVTQTPKHLITATGQRVTLRCSPRSGDLSVYWYQQSLDQGLQFLIQYYNGEERAKGNILERFSAQQFPDLHSELNLSSLELGDSALYFCASSVADRAWGTEAFFGQGTRLTVV.

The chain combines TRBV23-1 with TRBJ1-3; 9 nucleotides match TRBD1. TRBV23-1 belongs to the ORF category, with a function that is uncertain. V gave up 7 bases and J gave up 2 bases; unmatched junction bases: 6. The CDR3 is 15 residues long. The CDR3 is CASTRQGDTGNTIYF. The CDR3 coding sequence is TGCGCCAGCACCAGACAGGGGGATACTGGAAACACCATATATTTT.

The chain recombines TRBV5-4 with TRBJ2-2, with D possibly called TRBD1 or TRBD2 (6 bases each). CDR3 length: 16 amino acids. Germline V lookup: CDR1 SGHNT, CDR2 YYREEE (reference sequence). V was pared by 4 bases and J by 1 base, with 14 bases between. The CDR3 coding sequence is TGTGCCAGCAGCCTGGGGGGCAGGGTGAACACCGGGGAGCTGTTTTTT. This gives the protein CASSLGGRVNTGELFF.

The CDR3 nucleotides read TGTGCCAGCAGTGGGGGCAGGGGTGCTAACACTGAAGCTTTCTTT. Encoded protein: CASSGGRGANTEAFF. This rearrangement joins TRBV2 to TRBJ1-1, with D tentatively TRBD1 (6 bases). Trimming removed 4 bases at V and 2 bases at J, with 14 bases between. The CDR3 is 15 amino acids. Per germline, CDR1 SNHLY and CDR2 FYNNEI.